This entry features one T cell receptor beta chain sequence. What it binds is unknown. The V and J ends lost 8 bases and 3 bases respectively, with 13 bases between them. The CDR3 extends over 14 amino acids. The germline gives CDR1 LNHDA, CDR2 SQIVND (reference sequence). This sample is drawn from a study of T cell responses to AZD1222 COVID-19 vaccine. Clones were read by immunoSEQ multiplex PCR, and TCRdb kept only the in-frame ones, dropping some. The profile shows 150,000 to 200,000 clones, 85% to 95% of them singletons. Points from the study as a whole: Without day 14 samples, only post-peak T cell repertoires were studied.

This TCR came from an adult in good health. The V call is TRBV19, the J call TRBJ2-2; no clear D. The sample in question was peripheral blood, obtained on day 0 of AZD1222 vaccination. CDR3 DNA: TGTGCCAGTTCTACCCGGACCGACACCGGGGAGCTGTTTTTT. This gives the protein CASSTRTDTGELFF.